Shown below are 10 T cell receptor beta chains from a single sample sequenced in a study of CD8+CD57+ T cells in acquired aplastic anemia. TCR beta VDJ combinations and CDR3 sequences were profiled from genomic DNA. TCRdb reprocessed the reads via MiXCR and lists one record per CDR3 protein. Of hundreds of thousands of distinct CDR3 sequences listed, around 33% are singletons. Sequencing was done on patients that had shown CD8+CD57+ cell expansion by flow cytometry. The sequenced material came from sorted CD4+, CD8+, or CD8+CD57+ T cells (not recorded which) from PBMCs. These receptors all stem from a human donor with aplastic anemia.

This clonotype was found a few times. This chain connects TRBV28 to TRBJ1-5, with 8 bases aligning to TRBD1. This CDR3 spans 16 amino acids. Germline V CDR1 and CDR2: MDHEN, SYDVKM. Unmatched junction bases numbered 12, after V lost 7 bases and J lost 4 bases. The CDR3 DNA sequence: TGTGCCAGCATCGGGTCAGGGGGCCCAAAGAATCAGCCCCAGCATTTT. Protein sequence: CASIGSGGPKNQPQHF.

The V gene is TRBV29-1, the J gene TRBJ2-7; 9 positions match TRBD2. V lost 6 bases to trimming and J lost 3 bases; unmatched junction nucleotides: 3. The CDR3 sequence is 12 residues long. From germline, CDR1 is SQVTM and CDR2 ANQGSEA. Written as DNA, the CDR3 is TGCAGCGTCCTAGCGGGGTACTACGAGCAGTACTTC. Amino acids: CSVLAGYYEQYF.

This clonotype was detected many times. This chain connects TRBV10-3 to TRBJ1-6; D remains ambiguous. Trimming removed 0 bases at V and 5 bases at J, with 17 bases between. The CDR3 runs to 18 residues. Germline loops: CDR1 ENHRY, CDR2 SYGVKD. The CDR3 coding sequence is TGTGCCATCAGTGAGTCTAATGGGAAAGGGAGTAATAATTCACCCCTCCACTTT. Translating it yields CAISESNGKGSNNSPLHF.

The CDR3 DNA sequence: TGCAGTGCTAGAGATCACAGGGGGAACACTGAAGCTTTCTTT. Amino acid sequence: CSARDHRGNTEAFF. V gene TRBV20-1 combines with J gene TRBJ1-1; 7 nucleotides agree with TRBD1. The length of the CDR3 is 14 residues. Germline V gene data show CDR1 as DFQATT and CDR2 as SNEGSKA (reference sequence). The V and J ends lost 0 bases and 1 base, in that order; junction bases with no gene match: 2.

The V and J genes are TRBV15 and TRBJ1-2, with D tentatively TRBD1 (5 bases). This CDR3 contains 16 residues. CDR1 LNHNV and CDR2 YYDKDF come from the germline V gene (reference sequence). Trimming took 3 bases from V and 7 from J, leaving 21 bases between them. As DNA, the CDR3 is TGTGCCACCAGCAGCGTAGATGGCAGGGTTATGGCTGGCTACACCTTC. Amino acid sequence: CATSSVDGRVMAGYTF.

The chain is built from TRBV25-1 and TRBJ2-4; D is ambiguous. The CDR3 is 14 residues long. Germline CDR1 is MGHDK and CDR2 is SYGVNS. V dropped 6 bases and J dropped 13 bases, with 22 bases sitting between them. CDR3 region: CASRPGPPMGRQYF. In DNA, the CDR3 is TGTGCCAGCAGACCGGGTCCACCGATGGGAAGGCAGTACTTC.

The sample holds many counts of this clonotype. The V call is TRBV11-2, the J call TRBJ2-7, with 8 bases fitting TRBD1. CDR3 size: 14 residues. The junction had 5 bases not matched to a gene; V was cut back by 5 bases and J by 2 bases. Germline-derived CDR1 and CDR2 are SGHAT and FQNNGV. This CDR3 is CASSALTGAYEQYF. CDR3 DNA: TGTGCCAGCAGCGCATTGACAGGGGCCTACGAGCAGTACTTC.

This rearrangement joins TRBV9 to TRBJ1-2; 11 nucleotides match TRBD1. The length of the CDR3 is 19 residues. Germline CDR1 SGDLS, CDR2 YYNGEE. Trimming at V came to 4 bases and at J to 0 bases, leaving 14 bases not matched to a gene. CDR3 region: CASSLDRDRGSRSNYGYTF. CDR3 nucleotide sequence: TGTGCCAGCAGCTTGGATAGGGACAGGGGGTCCCGGTCTAACTATGGCTACACCTTC.

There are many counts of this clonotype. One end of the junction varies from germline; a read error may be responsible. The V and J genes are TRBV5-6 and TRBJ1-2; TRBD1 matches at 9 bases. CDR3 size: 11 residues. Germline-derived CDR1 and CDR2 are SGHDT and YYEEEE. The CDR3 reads CASSYGTGNAF. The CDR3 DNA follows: TGTGCCAGCAGCTACGGGACAGGGAATGCCTTC.

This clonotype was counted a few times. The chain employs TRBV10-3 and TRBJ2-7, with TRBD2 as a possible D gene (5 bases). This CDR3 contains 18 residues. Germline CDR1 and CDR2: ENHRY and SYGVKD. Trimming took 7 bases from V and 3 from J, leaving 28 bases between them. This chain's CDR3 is CAITNSLQRYTDYYEQYF. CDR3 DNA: TGTGCCATCACCAACTCTCTGCAGCGGTACACTGACTACTACGAGCAGTACTTC.